What follows is one T cell receptor beta chain and its context. What it binds is not known. The sample comes from a study of T cell repertoires in cytomegalovirus infection. Study in general: Based on public TCR beta signatures, there were indications of CMV infection and of a matching HLA type.

The V gene's germline CDR1 is MDHEN and CDR2 SYDVKM. V dropped 5 bases and J dropped 6; count of bases not matched to a gene: 7. This CDR3 contains 16 residues. TCRdb itself ran the reads through MiXCR, one entry per CDR3 protein. The repertoire holds 170,000 or so distinct CDR3 sequences, with approximately 15% as singletons. Study-level findings and limits: The cumulative frequency of public TCR beta families distinguished individuals who carried CMV together with the relevant HLA. Dominating the ex vivo response were HLA-C-restricted CMV-specific TCR beta clonotypes.

The chain carries TRBV28 and TRBJ2-1, with 13 bases identical to TRBD2. Material: PBMCs. The source of this sequence is a human donor in good health (CMV status not recorded). Some clones in this sample may be carry-over from other donors' samples. CDR3 region: CASSRLAGGTTNEQFF. The CDR3 bases are TGTGCCAGCAGTCGACTAGCGGGAGGCACTACCAATGAGCAGTTCTTC. Based on the CDR3 plus reference TRBV28 and TRBJ2-1, the full variable domain is DVKVTQSSRYLVKRTGEKVFLECVQDMDHENMFWYRQDPGLGLRLIYFSYDVKMKEKGDIPEGYSVSREKKERFSLILESASTNQTSMYLCASSRLAGGTTNEQFFGPGTRLTVL.